This TCR beta chain was profiled in a study of blood T cell repertoires in COVID-19. Study in general: There were acute and convalescent COVID-19 samples, and they came from the United States, Italy and Spain.

As originally analysed: Amplification of reference gene primers was used by the study to estimate nucleated cell counts. The protocol was immunoSEQ multiplex PCR, while the TCRdb copy is restricted to in-frame clones and leaves out a portion. D and trimming come from the DNA, and the V and J calls and clone size come from that table. The sample includes a few hundred thousand clones, more than 85% of them seen just once. Germline lookup yields CDR1 SGHTA and CDR2 FQGNSA. The CDR3 runs 15 residues. V dropped 1 base and J dropped 5; count of bases not matched to a gene: 6. The sample was PBMCs or T cells enriched from blood (not recorded which). The V gene is TRBV7-2, the J gene TRBJ1-2; 8 bases align to TRBD1. This clonotype originated in a woman aged 40 to 50 who had been exposed to COVID-19. The CDR3: CASSLDGQGRYGYTF. The CDR3 DNA sequence: TGTGCCAGCAGCTTAGACGGACAGGGAAGGTATGGCTACACCTTC.